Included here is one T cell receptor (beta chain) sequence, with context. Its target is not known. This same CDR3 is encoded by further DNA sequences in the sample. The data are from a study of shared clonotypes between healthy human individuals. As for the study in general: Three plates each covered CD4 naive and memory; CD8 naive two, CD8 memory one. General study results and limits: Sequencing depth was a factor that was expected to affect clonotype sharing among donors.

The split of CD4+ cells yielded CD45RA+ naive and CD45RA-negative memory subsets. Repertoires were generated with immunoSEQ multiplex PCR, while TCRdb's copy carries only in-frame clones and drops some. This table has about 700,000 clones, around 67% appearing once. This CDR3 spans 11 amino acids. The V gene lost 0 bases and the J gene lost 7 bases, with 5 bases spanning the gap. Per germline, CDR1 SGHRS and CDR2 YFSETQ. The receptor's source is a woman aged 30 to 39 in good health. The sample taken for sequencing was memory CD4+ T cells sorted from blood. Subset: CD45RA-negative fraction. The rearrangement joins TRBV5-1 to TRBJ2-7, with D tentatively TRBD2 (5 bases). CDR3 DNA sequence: TGCGCCAGCAGCTTGGCGGGGGAGCAGTACTTC. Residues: CASSLAGEQYF.